These 30 T cell receptor beta chains share one sample of origin, sequenced in a study of cytomegalovirus exposure and HLA in healthy donors. The PCR employed 60 Vbeta primers together with 13 Jbeta primers. Assay used: immunoSEQ multiplex PCR; TCRdb lists only in-frame clones, some missing. The table lists about 130,000 clones, more than 65% of them singletons, with 3% in the top ten. Material: PBMCs. The receptors derive from a woman in her late teens or twenties in good health and CMV-seropositive.

A word on this clone: The junction departs from the called germline gene at one end, perhaps through a read error. The chain is built from TRBV7-9 and TRBJ2-2, with 7 positions matching TRBD1. Germline values: CDR1 SEHNR, CDR2 FQNEAQ (reference sequence). This CDR3 is built from 13 residues. CDR3 region: CSSSSQGTGELFF. The DNA of the CDR3 is TGTTCCAGCAGCTCACAGGGGACCGGGGAGCTGTTTTTT.

The genes are TRBV10-3 and TRBJ2-7; D may be TRBD1 (6 bases). Germline assignment: CDR1 ENHRY and CDR2 SYGVKD. Trimming shortened V by 10 bases and J by 3 bases, and 16 bases separated the two germline ends. This CDR3 has 13 residues. The CDR3 sequence: CATAGSGVYEQYF. In DNA, the CDR3 is TGTGCCACGGCCGGGTCAGGGGTCTACGAGCAGTACTTC.

The CDR3 nucleotides read TGTGCCAGCAGTGATCGCGGGGGGGCCTCACTTGAGCAGTTCTTC. This codes for CASSDRGGASLEQFF. J is TRBJ2-1 and V is TRBV2, with 9 bases fitting TRBD2. The CDR3 runs 15 residues. The germline V gene encodes CDR1 SNHLY and CDR2 FYNNEI. After removal of 3 bases from V and 9 bases from J, the junction contained 9 bases not matched to a gene.

The genes are TRBV4-1 and TRBJ2-3, with D unresolved. V shed 2 bases and J shed 0 bases, with 6 bases lying between them. The CDR3 has 14 residues. CDR1 and CDR2 (germline): MGHRA, YSYEKL. CDR3 region: CASSQTDSTDTQYF. The CDR3 DNA follows: TGCGCCAGCAGCCAAACTGATAGCACAGATACGCAGTATTTT.

CDR3 DNA sequence: TGTGCCAGCAGCCAAGATGGGGCCGAGGATGAAAAACTGTTTTTT. This gives the protein CASSQDGAEDEKLFF. This chain joins TRBV11-2 and TRBJ1-4; TRBD1 is a possible D gene (5 bases). Between the trimmed V and J ends, which lost 5 bases and 6 bases, there was a span of 16 bases. Per germline, CDR1 SGHAT and CDR2 FQNNGV. This CDR3 has 15 residues.

The chain has TRBV2 and TRBJ1-4; TRBD1 matches at 10 bases. CDR3 size: 15 residues. The V segment lost 6 bases and the J segment 7 bases; nucleotides outside the gene matches: 8. Germline V gives CDR1 SNHLY, CDR2 FYNNEI. CDR3 protein: CASSPGDRGGEKLFF. The CDR3 nucleotides read TGTGCCAGCAGCCCTGGGGACAGGGGAGGTGAAAAACTGTTTTTT.

The rearrangement uses TRBV28 and TRBJ1-4; maybe TRBD1 (6 bases). The germline V and J ends were trimmed by 8 bases and 4 bases, with 20 bases remaining between them. The CDR3 extends over 16 amino acids. CDR1 and CDR2 (germline): MDHEN, SYDVKM. The CDR3 is CASQNTAGALNEKLFF. In nucleotides, the CDR3 is TGTGCCAGCCAAAATACCGCGGGGGCCCTTAATGAAAAACTGTTTTTT.

The V and J genes are TRBV4-1 and TRBJ2-7; D not certain. This CDR3 has 14 amino acids. The V end lost 0 bases, the J end lost 3 bases, and 9 bases lay between the germline ends. CDR1 and CDR2 from the germline V gene are MGHRA and YSYEKL. CDR3 in amino acids: CASSQEPSGYEQYF. In DNA form, the CDR3 reads TGCGCCAGCAGCCAAGAACCGTCGGGCTACGAGCAGTACTTC.

The CDR3 loop is CASSSPGLAETQYF. CDR3 DNA: TGTGCCAGCAGCTCTCCGGGACTAGCGGAGACCCAGTACTTC. V usage is TRBV5-4 and J usage is TRBJ2-5; TRBD2 aligns across 10 bases. CDR3 length: 14 residues. Germline V CDR1 and CDR2: SGHNT, YYREEE (reference sequence). After removal of 3 bases from V and 5 bases from J, the junction contained 4 bases not matched to a gene. Full variable domain (remainder filled in from reference TRBV5-4 and TRBJ2-5): ETGVTQSPTHLIKTRGQQVTLRCSSQSGHNTVSWYQQALGQGPQFIFQYYREEENGRGNFPPRFSGLQFPNYSSELNVNALELDDSALYLCASSSPGLAETQYFGPGTRLLVL.

The CDR3 DNA is TGCGCCAGCAGCTCTGTTCCGGGACAGGGGGCTCGGGAGACCCAGTACTTC. This translates into CASSSVPGQGARETQYF. This chain joins TRBV5-1 and TRBJ2-5; TRBD1 matches 12 bases. There are 17 residues in the CDR3. Germline V gene sequence: CDR1 SGHRS, CDR2 YFSETQ. The ends lost 3 bases at V and 5 bases at J; junction bases unmatched: 11.

The V call is TRBV7-3, the J call TRBJ2-6; TRBD2 aligns across 11 bases. This CDR3 spans 18 amino acids. Germline values: CDR1 SGHTA, CDR2 FQGTGA. J lost 0 bases, V lost 0 bases, and 1 base had no gene match. In nucleotides, the CDR3 is TGTGCCAGCAGCTTAACGGGACTAGCGGCCTCTGGGGCCAACGTCCTGACTTTC. As protein: CASSLTGLAASGANVLTF.

The rearrangement links TRBV9 to TRBJ2-5; 9 positions match TRBD2. The CDR3 has 18 residues. Per germline, CDR1 SGDLS and CDR2 YYNGEE. The V gene end was trimmed by 4 bases and the J gene end by 4 bases; junction bases not matched to a gene: 17. The CDR3 bases are TGTGCCAGCAGCCCTCAAGGGCTTGCGGGGGGGCTAAGAGAGACCCAGTACTTC. Its protein is CASSPQGLAGGLRETQYF.

This clone has just a few counts. The genes are TRBV27 and TRBJ1-5, with D unresolved. This CDR3 comprises 14 residues. Germline V gene lookup returns CDR1 MNHEY and CDR2 SMNVEV (reference sequence). Trimming removed 9 bases from V and 2 bases from J, with 14 bases in between. The CDR3, as DNA: TGTGCCAGACGAATCCCCCGGGGCAATCAGCCCCAGCATTTT. Encoded protein: CARRIPRGNQPQHF.

This rearrangement joins TRBV7-6 to TRBJ2-1; possible D gene TRBD2, 6 bases. Germline V gene data show CDR1 as SGHVS and CDR2 as FNYEAQ. The CDR3 loop spans 14 amino acids. V was trimmed by 3 bases and J by 4 bases, leaving 10 bases between them. CDR3 nucleotide sequence: TGTGCCAGCAGCTTGGGGACTCTTTACAATGAGCAGTTCTTC. Its translation is CASSLGTLYNEQFF. Using reference TRBV7-6 and TRBJ2-1 for the parts outside the CDR3, the full variable domain is GAGVSQSPRYKVTKRGQDVALRCDPISGHVSLYWYRQALGQGPEFLTYFNYEAQQDKSGLPNDRFSAERPEGSISTLTIQRTEQRDSAMYRCASSLGTLYNEQFFGPGTRLTVL.

This chain uses TRBV7-6 with TRBJ2-1, with 11 bases aligning to TRBD2. The germline gives CDR1 SGHVS, CDR2 FNYEAQ. Losses at the gene ends were 5 bases for V and 15 bases for J; bases not matched to a gene: 15. The CDR3 consists of 15 residues. The DNA for the CDR3 is TGTGCCAGCAGCCTCTATAGCGGGGGGGACGTTTTACGGTTCTTC. It is translated as CASSLYSGGDVLRFF. The full variable domain, completed using reference TRBV7-6 and TRBJ2-1, is GAGVSQSPRYKVTKRGQDVALRCDPISGHVSLYWYRQALGQGPEFLTYFNYEAQQDKSGLPNDRFSAERPEGSISTLTIQRTEQRDSAMYRCASSLYSGGDVLRFFGPGTRLTVL.

The chain carries TRBV30 and TRBJ1-2; D remains unclear. Germline-derived CDR1 and CDR2 are GTSNPN and SVGIG (reference sequence). The CDR3 runs 13 residues. The V and J ends lost 0 bases and 2 bases respectively, with 7 bases between them. The CDR3 DNA reads TGTGCCTGGAGTGTAAGCTACAACTATGGCTACACCTTC. Translation gives CAWSVSYNYGYTF.

The chain has TRBV7-9 and TRBJ2-5, with TRBD2 matching over 12 bases. V dropped 0 bases and J dropped 4; count of bases not matched to a gene: 3. This CDR3 has 16 residues. Germline values: CDR1 SEHNR, CDR2 FQNEAQ (reference sequence). The DNA for the CDR3 is TGTGCCAGCAGCTTAGCTCTAGCGGGGGGGCCAGAGACCCAGTACTTC. It yields the protein CASSLALAGGPETQYF. Complete variable domain (other parts from reference TRBV7-9 and TRBJ2-5): DTGVSQNPRHKITKRGQNVTFRCDPISEHNRLYWYRQTLGQGPEFLTYFQNEAQLEKSRLLSDRFSAERPKGSFSTLEIQRTEQGDSAMYLCASSLALAGGPETQYFGPGTRLLVL.

With respect to this clone: Other nucleotide sequences in the sample specify the same CDR3. J is TRBJ2-2 and V is TRBV7-7, with D perhaps matching TRBD2 (6 bases). This CDR3 has 13 residues. Germline lookup yields CDR1 SSHAT and CDR2 FNYEAQ (reference sequence). The CDR3 DNA sequence: TGTGCTGTTCCGGGACTCAACACCGGGGAGCTGTTTTTT. Translated: CAVPGLNTGELFF.

The chain employs TRBV5-4 and TRBJ2-7; the match to TRBD1 covers 9 bases. V trimming: 4 bases; J trimming: 7 bases; junction bases outside the gene matches: 6. The CDR3 length is 13 residues. Germline V gene sequence: CDR1 SGHNT, CDR2 YYREEE (reference sequence). CDR3 residues: CASSGQGLEEQYF. CDR3 nucleotides: TGTGCCAGCAGCGGACAGGGGCTGGAGGAGCAGTACTTC.

The chain recombines TRBV18 with TRBJ1-2, with no clear D. Trimming removed 0 bases at V and 2 bases at J, with 10 bases between. Germline V gives CDR1 KGHSH, CDR2 LQKENI. The CDR3 length is 15 residues. CDR3 region: CASSPPPYSNYGYTF. In nucleotides, the CDR3 is TGTGCCAGCTCACCACCTCCTTACAGCAACTATGGCTACACCTTC. The whole variable domain, filled in from reference TRBV18 and TRBJ1-2, reads NAGVMQNPRHLVRRRGQEARLRCSPMKGHSHVYWYRQLPEEGLKFMVYLQKENIIDESGMPKERFSAEFPKEGPSILRIQQVVRGDSAAYFCASSPPPYSNYGYTFGSGTRLTVV.

The gene calls are TRBV7-9 and TRBJ2-7; 7 bases align to TRBD1. Germline V lookup: CDR1 SEHNR, CDR2 FQNEAQ (reference sequence). Trimming removed 5 bases from V and 2 bases from J; junction bases left unmatched: 9. The CDR3 is made up of 15 amino acids. The CDR3 region is CASSVPTGEPYEQYF. The CDR3 DNA reads as TGTGCCAGCAGCGTACCTACAGGGGAACCCTACGAGCAGTACTTC.

This chain uses TRBV2 with TRBJ1-5, with D maybe TRBD1 (6 bases). This CDR3 is 15 amino acids long. With 6 bases removed from V and 0 bases from J, the gap between germline ends came to 12 bases. Germline V gene sequence: CDR1 SNHLY, CDR2 FYNNEI. Written as DNA, the CDR3 is TGTGCCAGCAGCGAGGGGGTGTATAGCAATCAGCCCCAGCATTTT. This sequence encodes CASSEGVYSNQPQHF.

The chain carries TRBV29-1 and TRBJ2-2; 8 bases match TRBD1. Trimming cost V 3 bases and J 4 bases; bases outside gene matches: 1. Germline CDR1 reads SQVTM; CDR2 reads ANQGSEA. The CDR3 is made up of 13 amino acids. The CDR3 loop reads CSVDGTGTGELFF. As DNA, the CDR3 is TGCAGCGTTGATGGGACAGGCACCGGGGAGCTGTTTTTT.

Written as DNA, the CDR3 is TGTGCCAGCAGCTTGGGGGCAGGGGGGCTTAACACTGAAGCTTTCTTT. The encoded protein is CASSLGAGGLNTEAFF. The chain has TRBV5-4 and TRBJ1-1; 7 nucleotides match TRBD1. V was pared by 0 bases and J by 2 bases, with 7 bases of the junction left unmatched. The CDR3 extends over 16 amino acids. CDR1 and CDR2 from the germline V gene are SGHNT and YYREEE (reference sequence).

This chain links TRBV7-3 with TRBJ2-3; D possibly corresponds to TRBD1 (6 bases). The CDR3 covers 15 residues. V was pared by 2 bases and J by 1 base, with 10 bases between. CDR1 and CDR2 from the germline V gene are SGHTA and FQGTGA. In nucleotides, the CDR3 is TGTGCCAGCAGCTTAGACTCAGGGGGCACAGATACGCAGTATTTT. It codes for CASSLDSGGTDTQYF.

The J gene is TRBJ2-5, the V gene TRBV9; 9 nucleotides line up with TRBD1. CDR3 length: 17 amino acids. After removal of 0 bases from V and 5 bases from J, the junction contained 11 bases not matched to a gene. Germline V gene sequence: CDR1 SGDLS, CDR2 YYNGEE. The CDR3 spells CASSVGVYRGRGETQYF. CDR3 sequence (DNA): TGTGCCAGCAGCGTAGGAGTTTACAGGGGGCGCGGGGAGACCCAGTACTTC.

The sample holds one count of this clone. The chain carries TRBV18 and TRBJ1-2; maybe TRBD1 (6 bases). V was cut by 6 bases and J by 2 bases, with 10 bases left in between. CDR3 size: 13 residues. Germline V gene sequence: CDR1 KGHSH, CDR2 LQKENI. This chain's CDR3 is CASSGAENYGYTF. The CDR3 bases are TGTGCCAGCTCGGGGGCAGAAAACTATGGCTACACCTTC.

The gene calls are TRBV6-5 and TRBJ2-7; 8 bases are shared with TRBD1. Germline assignment: CDR1 MNHEY and CDR2 SVGAGI. V trimming: 4 bases; J trimming: 3 bases; junction bases outside the gene matches: 11. The CDR3 loop spans 16 amino acids. In DNA, the CDR3 is TGTGCCAGCAGTTGGGGCGGCAGGGGGCCAAACTACGAGCAGTACTTC. It encodes CASSWGGRGPNYEQYF.

The chain recombines TRBV10-2 with TRBJ2-7; 8 bases map to TRBD1. This CDR3 contains 14 residues. The V gene end was trimmed by 8 bases and the J gene end by 4 bases; junction bases not matched to a gene: 10. The germline V gene has CDR1 WSHSY and CDR2 SAAADI. The CDR3 nucleotides are TGCGCCAGCGCCCCTGCGACAGGGGAGTACGAGCAGTACTTC. Protein sequence: CASAPATGEYEQYF.

V is TRBV6-4 and J is TRBJ2-6; D unclear. V was clipped by 3 bases and J by 1 base, with 7 bases between them. Germline-derived CDR1 and CDR2 are MRHNA and SNTAGT. The CDR3 extends over 15 amino acids. The CDR3 sequence is CASSEEVSGANVLTF. CDR3 in DNA: TGTGCCAGCAGTGAAGAGGTGTCTGGGGCCAACGTCCTGACTTTC.